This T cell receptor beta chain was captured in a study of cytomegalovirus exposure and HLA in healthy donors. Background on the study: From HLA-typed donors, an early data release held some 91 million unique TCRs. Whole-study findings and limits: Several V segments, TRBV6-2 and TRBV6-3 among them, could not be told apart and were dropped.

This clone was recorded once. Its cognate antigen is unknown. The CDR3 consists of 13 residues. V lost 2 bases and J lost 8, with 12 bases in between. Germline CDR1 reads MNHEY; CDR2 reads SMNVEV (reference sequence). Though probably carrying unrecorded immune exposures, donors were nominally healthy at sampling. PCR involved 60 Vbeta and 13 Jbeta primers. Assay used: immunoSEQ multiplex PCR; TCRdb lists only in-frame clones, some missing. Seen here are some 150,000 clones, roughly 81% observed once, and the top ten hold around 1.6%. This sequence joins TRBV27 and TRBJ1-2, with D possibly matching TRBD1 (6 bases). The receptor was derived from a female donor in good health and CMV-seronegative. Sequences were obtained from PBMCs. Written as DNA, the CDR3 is TGTGCCAGCAGTTTAGTAGGGGGTGTAGGCTACACCTTC. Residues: CASSLVGGVGYTF.